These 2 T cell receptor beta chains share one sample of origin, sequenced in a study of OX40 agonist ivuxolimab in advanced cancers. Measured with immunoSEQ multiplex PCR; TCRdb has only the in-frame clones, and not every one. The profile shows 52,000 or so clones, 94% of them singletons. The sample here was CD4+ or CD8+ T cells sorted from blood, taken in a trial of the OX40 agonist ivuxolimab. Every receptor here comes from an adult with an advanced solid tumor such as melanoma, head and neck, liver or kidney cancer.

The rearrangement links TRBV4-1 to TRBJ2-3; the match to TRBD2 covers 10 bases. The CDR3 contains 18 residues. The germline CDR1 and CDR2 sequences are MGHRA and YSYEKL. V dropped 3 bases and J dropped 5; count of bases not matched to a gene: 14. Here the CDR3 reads CASSHTRRASGSLDTQYF. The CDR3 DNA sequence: TGCGCCAGCAGCCATACGAGGAGGGCTAGCGGGAGTTTAGATACGCAGTATTTT.

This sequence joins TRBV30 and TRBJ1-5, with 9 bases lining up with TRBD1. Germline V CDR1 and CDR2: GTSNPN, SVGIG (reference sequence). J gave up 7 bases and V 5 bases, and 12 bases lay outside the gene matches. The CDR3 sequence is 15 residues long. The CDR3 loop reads CAWGTGSPFKQPQHF. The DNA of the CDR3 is TGTGCCTGGGGGACAGGGTCCCCATTCAAGCAGCCCCAGCATTTT. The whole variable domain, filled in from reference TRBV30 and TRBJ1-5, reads SQTIHQWPATLVQPVGSPLSLECTVEGTSNPNLYWYRQAAGRGLQLLFYSVGIGQISSEVPQNLSASRPQDRQFILSSKKLLLSDSGFYLCAWGTGSPFKQPQHFGDGTRLSIL.